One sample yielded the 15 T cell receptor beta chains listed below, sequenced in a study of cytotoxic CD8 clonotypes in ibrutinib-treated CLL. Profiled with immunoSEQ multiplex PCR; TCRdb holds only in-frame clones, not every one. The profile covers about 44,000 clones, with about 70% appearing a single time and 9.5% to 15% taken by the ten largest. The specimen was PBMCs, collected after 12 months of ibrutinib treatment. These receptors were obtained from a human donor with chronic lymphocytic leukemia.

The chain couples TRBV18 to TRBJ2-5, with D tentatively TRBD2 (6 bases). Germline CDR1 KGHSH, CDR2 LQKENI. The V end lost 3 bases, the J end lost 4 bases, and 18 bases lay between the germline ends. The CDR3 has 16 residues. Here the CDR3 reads CASSPLAGYGGETQYF. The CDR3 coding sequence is TGTGCCAGCTCACCTTTGGCGGGGTATGGAGGAGAGACCCAGTACTTC.

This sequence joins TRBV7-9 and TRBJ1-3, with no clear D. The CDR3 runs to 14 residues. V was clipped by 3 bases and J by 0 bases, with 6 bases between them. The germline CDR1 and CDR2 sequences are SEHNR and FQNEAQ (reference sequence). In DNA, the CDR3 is TGTGCCAGCAGCTTCAGAGACTCTGGAAACACCATATATTTT. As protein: CASSFRDSGNTIYF.

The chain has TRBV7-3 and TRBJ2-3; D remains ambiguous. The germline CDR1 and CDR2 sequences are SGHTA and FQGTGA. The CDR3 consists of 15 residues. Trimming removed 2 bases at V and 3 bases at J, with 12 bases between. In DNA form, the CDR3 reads TGTGCCAGCAGCTTAGTCCCCGACGGGACAGATACGCAGTATTTT. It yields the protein CASSLVPDGTDTQYF.

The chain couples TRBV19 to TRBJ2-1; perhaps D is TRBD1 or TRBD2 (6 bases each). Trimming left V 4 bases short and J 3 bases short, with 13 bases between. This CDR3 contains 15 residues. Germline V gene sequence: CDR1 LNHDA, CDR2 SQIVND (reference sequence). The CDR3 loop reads CASSTHRGHYNEQFF. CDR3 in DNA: TGTGCCAGTAGTACCCACCGGGGGCACTACAATGAGCAGTTCTTC.

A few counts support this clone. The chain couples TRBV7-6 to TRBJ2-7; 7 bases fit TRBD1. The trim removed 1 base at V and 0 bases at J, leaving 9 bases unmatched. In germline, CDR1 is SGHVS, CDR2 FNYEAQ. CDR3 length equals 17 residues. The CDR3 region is CASSLGGDRRSSYEQYF. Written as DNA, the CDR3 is TGTGCCAGCAGCTTAGGTGGGGACAGACGAAGCTCCTACGAGCAGTACTTC. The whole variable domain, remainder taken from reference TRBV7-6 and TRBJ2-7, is GAGVSQSPRYKVTKRGQDVALRCDPISGHVSLYWYRQALGQGPEFLTYFNYEAQQDKSGLPNDRFSAERPEGSISTLTIQRTEQRDSAMYRCASSLGGDRRSSYEQYFGPGTRLTVT.

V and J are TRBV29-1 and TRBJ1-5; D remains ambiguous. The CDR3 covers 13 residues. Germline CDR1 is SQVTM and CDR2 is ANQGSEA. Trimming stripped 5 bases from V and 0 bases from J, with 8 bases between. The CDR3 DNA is TGCAGCGTTCGATCTTATAGCAATCAGCCCCAGCATTTT. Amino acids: CSVRSYSNQPQHF.

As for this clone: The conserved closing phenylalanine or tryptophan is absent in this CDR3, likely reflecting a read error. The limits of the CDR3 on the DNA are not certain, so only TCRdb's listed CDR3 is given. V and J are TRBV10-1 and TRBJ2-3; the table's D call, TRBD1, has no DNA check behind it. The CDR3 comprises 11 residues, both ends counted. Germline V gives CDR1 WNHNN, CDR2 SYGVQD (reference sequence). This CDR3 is CASSEGPPVFV.

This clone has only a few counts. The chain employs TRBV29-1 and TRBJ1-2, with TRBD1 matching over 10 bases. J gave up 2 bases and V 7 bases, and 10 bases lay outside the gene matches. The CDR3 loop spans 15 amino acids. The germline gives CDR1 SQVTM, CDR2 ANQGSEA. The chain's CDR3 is CSAPGQGRSNYGYTF. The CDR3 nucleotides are TGCAGCGCGCCGGGACAGGGGCGATCAAACTATGGCTACACCTTC.

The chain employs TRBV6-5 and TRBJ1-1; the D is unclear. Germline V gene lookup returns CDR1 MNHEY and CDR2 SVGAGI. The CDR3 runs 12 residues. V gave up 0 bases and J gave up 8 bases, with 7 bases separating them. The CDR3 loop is CASSYSETEAFF. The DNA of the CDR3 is TGTGCCAGCAGTTACTCGGAGACAGAAGCTTTCTTT.

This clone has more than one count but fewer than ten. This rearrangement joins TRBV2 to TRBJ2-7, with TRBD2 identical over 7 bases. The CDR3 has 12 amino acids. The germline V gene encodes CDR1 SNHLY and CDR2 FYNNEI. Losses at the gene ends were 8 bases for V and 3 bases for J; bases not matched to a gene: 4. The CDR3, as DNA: TGTGCCAGCTCGGGACTAAACTACGAGCAGTACTTC. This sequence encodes CASSGLNYEQYF.

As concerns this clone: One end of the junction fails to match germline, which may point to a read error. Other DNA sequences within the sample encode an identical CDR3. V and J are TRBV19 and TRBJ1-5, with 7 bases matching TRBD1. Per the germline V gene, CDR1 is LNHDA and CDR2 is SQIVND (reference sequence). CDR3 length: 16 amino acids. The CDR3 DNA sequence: TGCGCCAGTAGTATAGAACTGACAGGGATACTACAGCCCCAGCATTTT. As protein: CASSIELTGILQPQHF.

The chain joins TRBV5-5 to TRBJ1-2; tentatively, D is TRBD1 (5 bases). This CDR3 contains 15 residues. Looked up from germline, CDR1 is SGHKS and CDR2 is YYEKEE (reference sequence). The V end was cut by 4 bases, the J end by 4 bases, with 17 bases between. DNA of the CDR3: TGTGCCAGCAGCCCTGGTGTCGGGGCGACCTATGGCTACACCTTC. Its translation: CASSPGVGATYGYTF.

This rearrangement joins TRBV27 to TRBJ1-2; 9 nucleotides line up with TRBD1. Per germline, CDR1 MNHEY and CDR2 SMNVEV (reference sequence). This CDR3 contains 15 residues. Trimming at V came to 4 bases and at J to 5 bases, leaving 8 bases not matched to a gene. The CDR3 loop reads CASSWGTGPGYGYTF. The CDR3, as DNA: TGTGCCAGCAGTTGGGGGACAGGGCCCGGTTATGGCTACACCTTC.

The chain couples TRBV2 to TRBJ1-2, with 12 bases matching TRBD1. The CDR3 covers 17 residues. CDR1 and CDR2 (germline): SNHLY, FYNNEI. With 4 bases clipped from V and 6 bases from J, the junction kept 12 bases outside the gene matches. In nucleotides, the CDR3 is TGTGCCAGCAGTGGGGACAATCCGGGACAGGGGGCTGATGGCTACACCTTC. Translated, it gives CASSGDNPGQGADGYTF.

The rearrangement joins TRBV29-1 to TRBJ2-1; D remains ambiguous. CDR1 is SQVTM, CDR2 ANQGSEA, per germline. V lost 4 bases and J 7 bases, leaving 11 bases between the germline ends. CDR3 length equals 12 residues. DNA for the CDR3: TGCAGCGTTGTTGTGTTAGTTAATGAGCAGTTCTTC. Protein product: CSVVVLVNEQFF.